Listed below are T cell receptor beta chains from one sample, sequenced in a study of T cell responses to AZD1222 COVID-19 vaccine. Clones were read by immunoSEQ multiplex PCR, and TCRdb kept only the in-frame ones, dropping some. The sample contains about 72,000 clones, roughly 84% of which appear only once. Here the sequenced sample was peripheral blood, taken on day 0 of AZD1222 vaccination. These TCRs come from an adult in good health. Each CDR3 is given with its conserved first and last residue. Each record gives: clone size, D gene, J gene, V gene, CDR3 DNA, CDR3 protein. The D gene is left open where the match is weak. Only some rows state a clone size, as once, few, many or a class for expanded clones.

abundance: NA; d_gene: NA; j_gene: TRBJ1-3; v_gene: TRBV5-4; CDR3nt: TGTGCCAGCAGCTTCGGTACGCCCGACTCTGGAAACACCATATATTTT; CDR3aa: CASSFGTPDSGNTIYF
abundance: NA; d_gene: TRBD1; j_gene: TRBJ2-7; v_gene: TRBV30; CDR3nt: TGTGCCTGGAGCCCCCGGACAGGGGGCTCCTACGAGCAGTACTTC; CDR3aa: CAWSPRTGGSYEQYF
abundance: NA; d_gene: TRBD1; j_gene: TRBJ1-2; v_gene: TRBV27; CDR3nt: TGTGCCAGCAGTTCGGCGGACAGGGTTGAGTATGGCTACACCTTC; CDR3aa: CASSSADRVEYGYTF
abundance: NA; d_gene: NA; j_gene: TRBJ1-6; v_gene: TRBV3-1/TRBV3-2; CDR3nt: TGTGCCAGCAGCGCTTCTAATATAGGGAGTTCACCCCTCCACTTT; CDR3aa: CASSASNIGSSPLHF
abundance: NA; d_gene: TRBD1; j_gene: TRBJ1-1; v_gene: TRBV18; CDR3nt: TGTGCCAGCTCACCAAGCCGATTTCAGGGGGACACTGAAGCTTTCTTT; CDR3aa: CASSPSRFQGDTEAFF
abundance: NA; d_gene: NA; j_gene: TRBJ1-5; v_gene: TRBV19; CDR3nt: TGTGCCAGCACTGACCCTACTAGCAATCAGCCCCAGCATTTT; CDR3aa: CASTDPTSNQPQHF
abundance: once; d_gene: NA; j_gene: TRBJ2-4; v_gene: TRBV5-1; CDR3nt: TGCGCCAGCAGCTTGCCCAGGGATCTAGCCAAAAACATTCAGTACTTC; CDR3aa: CASSLPRDLAKNIQYF
abundance: NA; d_gene: NA; j_gene: TRBJ1-2; v_gene: TRBV6-1; CDR3nt: TGTGCCAGCAGTGAAGAGGATGGGGGGCGCGGTGGCTACACCTTC; CDR3aa: CASSEEDGGRGGYTF
abundance: NA; d_gene: NA; j_gene: TRBJ1-1; v_gene: TRBV5-6; CDR3nt: TGTGCCAGCAGCTGGGTGAACACTGAAGCTTTCTTT; CDR3aa: CASSWVNTEAFF
abundance: NA; d_gene: NA; j_gene: TRBJ2-7; v_gene: TRBV11-2; CDR3nt: TGTGCCAGCAGCTTAGGGGGGGGCCTCCCCGAGCAGTACTTC; CDR3aa: CASSLGGGLPEQYF
abundance: NA; d_gene: TRBD2; j_gene: TRBJ2-1; v_gene: TRBV9; CDR3nt: TGTGCCAGCAGCCCGGGGGGAGCGGGGGGACCTTACAATGAGCAGTTCTTC; CDR3aa: CASSPGGAGGPYNEQFF
abundance: NA; d_gene: TRBD1; j_gene: TRBJ1-2; v_gene: TRBV19; CDR3nt: TGTGCCAGTAGTATTCGCACAGGGGGCGGTTTTGGCTACACCTTC; CDR3aa: CASSIRTGGGFGYTF
abundance: NA; d_gene: NA; j_gene: TRBJ1-3; v_gene: TRBV9; CDR3nt: TGTGCCAGCAGCGGAGGGGAGGACACCATATATTTT; CDR3aa: CASSGGEDTIYF
abundance: NA; d_gene: TRBD1; j_gene: TRBJ2-3; v_gene: TRBV5-1; CDR3nt: TGCGCCAGCAGCGCCGGGACAGGGGGCCCAGATACGCAGTATTTT; CDR3aa: CASSAGTGGPDTQYF
abundance: NA; d_gene: NA; j_gene: TRBJ2-1; v_gene: TRBV5-1; CDR3nt: TGCGCCAGCAGTTTCGACAGCAGCACCTACAATGAGCAGTTCTTC; CDR3aa: CASSFDSSTYNEQFF
abundance: NA; d_gene: NA; j_gene: TRBJ1-1; v_gene: TRBV7-9; CDR3nt: TGTGCCAGCAGCACCCAAACGCATGAAGCTTTCTTT; CDR3aa: CASSTQTHEAFF
abundance: NA; d_gene: NA; j_gene: TRBJ1-2; v_gene: TRBV7-9; CDR3nt: TGTGCCAGCAGCTTGGAGCTCTTTGGTGGTGGCTACACCTTC; CDR3aa: CASSLELFGGGYTF
abundance: NA; d_gene: NA; j_gene: TRBJ1-1; v_gene: TRBV6-5; CDR3nt: TGTGCCAGCATCCGACGGGGCTCGAACACTGAAGCTTTCTTT; CDR3aa: CASIRRGSNTEAFF
abundance: NA; d_gene: NA; j_gene: TRBJ2-5; v_gene: TRBV10-3; CDR3nt: TGTGCCATCAGTCCAGGGAAAGATGAGACCCAGTACTTC; CDR3aa: CAISPGKDETQYF
abundance: NA; d_gene: NA; j_gene: TRBJ1-1; v_gene: TRBV9; CDR3nt: TGTGCCAGCAGCGTAGGAGGCACTGGGAACACTGAAGCTTTCTTT; CDR3aa: CASSVGGTGNTEAFF